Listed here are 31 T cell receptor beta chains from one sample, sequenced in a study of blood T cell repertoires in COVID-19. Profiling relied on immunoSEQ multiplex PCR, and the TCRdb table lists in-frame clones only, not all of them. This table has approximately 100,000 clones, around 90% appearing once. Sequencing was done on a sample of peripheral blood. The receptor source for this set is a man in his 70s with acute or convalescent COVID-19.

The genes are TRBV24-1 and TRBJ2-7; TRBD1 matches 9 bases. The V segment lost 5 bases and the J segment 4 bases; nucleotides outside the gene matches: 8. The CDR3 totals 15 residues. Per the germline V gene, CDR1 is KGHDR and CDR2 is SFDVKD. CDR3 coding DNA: TGTGCCACCAGTGCCGCGGACAGGGGTGGGTACGAGCAGTACTTC. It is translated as CATSAADRGGYEQYF.

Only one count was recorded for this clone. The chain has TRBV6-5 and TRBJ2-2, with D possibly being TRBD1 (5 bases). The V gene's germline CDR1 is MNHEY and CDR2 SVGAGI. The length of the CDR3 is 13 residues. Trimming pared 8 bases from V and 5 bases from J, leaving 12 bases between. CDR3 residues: CASCRDWTGELFF. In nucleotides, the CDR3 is TGTGCCAGCTGCAGGGATTGGACCGGGGAGCTGTTTTTT.

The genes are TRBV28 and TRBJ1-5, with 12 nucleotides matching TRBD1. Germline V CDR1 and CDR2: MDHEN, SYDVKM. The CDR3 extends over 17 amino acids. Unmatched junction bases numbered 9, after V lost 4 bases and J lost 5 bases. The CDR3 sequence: CASSWKGDRGPHQPQHF. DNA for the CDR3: TGTGCCAGCAGTTGGAAGGGGGACAGGGGGCCTCATCAGCCCCAGCATTTT.

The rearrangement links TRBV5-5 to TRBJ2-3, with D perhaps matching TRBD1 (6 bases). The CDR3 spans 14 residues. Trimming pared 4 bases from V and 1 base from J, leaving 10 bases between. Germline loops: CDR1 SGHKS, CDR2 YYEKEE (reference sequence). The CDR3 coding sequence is TGTGCCAGCAGCAAAAACAGGGGCACAGATACGCAGTATTTT. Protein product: CASSKNRGTDTQYF.

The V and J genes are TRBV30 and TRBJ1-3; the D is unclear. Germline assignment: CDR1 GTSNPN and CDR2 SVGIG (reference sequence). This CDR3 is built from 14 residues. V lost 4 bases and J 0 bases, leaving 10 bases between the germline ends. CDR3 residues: CAWKPTSSGNTIYF. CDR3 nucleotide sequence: TGTGCCTGGAAGCCGACTAGCTCTGGAAACACCATATATTTT.

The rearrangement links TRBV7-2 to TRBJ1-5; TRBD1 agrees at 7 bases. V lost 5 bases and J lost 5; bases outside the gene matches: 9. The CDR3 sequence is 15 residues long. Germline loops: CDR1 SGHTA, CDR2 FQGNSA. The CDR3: CASSPGQGVYQPQHF. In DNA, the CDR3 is TGTGCCAGCAGCCCTGGTCAGGGGGTCTATCAGCCCCAGCATTTT.

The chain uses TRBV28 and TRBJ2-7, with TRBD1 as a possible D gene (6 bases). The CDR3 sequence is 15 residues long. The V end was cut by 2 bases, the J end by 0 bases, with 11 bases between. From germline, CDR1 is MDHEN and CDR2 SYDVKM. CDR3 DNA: TGTGCCAGCAGTTTACAGGGGCCCCCCTCCTACGAGCAGTACTTC. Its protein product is CASSLQGPPSYEQYF.

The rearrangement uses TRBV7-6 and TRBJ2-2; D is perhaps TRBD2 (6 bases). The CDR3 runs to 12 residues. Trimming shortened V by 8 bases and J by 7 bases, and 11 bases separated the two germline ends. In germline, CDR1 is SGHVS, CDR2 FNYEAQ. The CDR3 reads CASPGEGGELFF. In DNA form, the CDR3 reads TGTGCCAGCCCGGGGGAAGGCGGGGAGCTGTTTTTT.

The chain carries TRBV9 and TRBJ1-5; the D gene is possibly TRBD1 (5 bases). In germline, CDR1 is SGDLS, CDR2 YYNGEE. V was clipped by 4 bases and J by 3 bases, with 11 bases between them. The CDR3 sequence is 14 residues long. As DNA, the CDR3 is TGTGCCAGCAGCCCTGGGGGGAACAATCAGCCCCAGCATTTT. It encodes CASSPGGNNQPQHF. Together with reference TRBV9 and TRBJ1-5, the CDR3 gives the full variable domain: DSGVTQTPKHLITATGQRVTLRCSPRSGDLSVYWYQQSLDQGLQFLIQYYNGEERAKGNILERFSAQQFPDLHSELNLSSLELGDSALYFCASSPGGNNQPQHFGDGTRLSIL.

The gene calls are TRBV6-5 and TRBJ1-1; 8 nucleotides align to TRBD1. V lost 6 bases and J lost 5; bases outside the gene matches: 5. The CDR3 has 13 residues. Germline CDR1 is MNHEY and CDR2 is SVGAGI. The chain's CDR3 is CASSTGGGTEAFF. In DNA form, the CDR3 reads TGTGCCAGCAGCACAGGGGGAGGAACTGAAGCTTTCTTT.

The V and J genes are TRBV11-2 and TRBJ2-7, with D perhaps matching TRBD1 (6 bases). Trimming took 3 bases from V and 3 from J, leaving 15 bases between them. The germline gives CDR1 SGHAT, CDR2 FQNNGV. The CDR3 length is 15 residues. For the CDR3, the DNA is TGTGCCAGCAGCTTCTCTGACAGGTCTGACTACGAGCAGTACTTC. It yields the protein CASSFSDRSDYEQYF.

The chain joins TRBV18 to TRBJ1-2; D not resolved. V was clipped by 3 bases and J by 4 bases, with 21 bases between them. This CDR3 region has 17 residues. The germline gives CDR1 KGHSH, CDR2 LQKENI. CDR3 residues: CASSPNPESARFYGYTF. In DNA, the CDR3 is TGTGCCAGCTCACCGAACCCCGAAAGTGCGAGATTCTATGGCTACACCTTC. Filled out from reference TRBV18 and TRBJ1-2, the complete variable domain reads NAGVMQNPRHLVRRRGQEARLRCSPMKGHSHVYWYRQLPEEGLKFMVYLQKENIIDESGMPKERFSAEFPKEGPSILRIQQVVRGDSAAYFCASSPNPESARFYGYTFGSGTRLTVV.

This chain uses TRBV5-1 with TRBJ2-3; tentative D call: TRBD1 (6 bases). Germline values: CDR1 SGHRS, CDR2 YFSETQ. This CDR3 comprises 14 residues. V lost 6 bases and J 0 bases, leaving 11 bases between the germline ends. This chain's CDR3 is CASTDSPSTDTQYF. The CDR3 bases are TGCGCCAGCACGGACAGTCCTAGCACAGATACGCAGTATTTT.

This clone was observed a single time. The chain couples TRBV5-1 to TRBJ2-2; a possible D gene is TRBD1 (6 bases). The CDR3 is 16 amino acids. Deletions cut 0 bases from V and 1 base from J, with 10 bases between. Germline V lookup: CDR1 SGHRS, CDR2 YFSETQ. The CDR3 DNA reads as TGCGCCAGCAGCTTGGGACAGGTGGAGAACACCGGGGAGCTGTTTTTT. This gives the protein CASSLGQVENTGELFF. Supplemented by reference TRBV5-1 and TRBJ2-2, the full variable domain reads KAGVTQTPRYLIKTRGQQVTLSCSPISGHRSVSWYQQTPGQGLQFLFEYFSETQRNKGNFPGRFSGRQFSNSRSEMNVSTLELGDSALYLCASSLGQVENTGELFFGEGSRLTVL.

CDR3: CASSLVPPLAVLQETQYF. The CDR3 nucleotides are TGTGCCAGCAGTTTGGTCCCTCCACTAGCAGTACTTCAAGAGACCCAGTACTTC. The gene calls are TRBV27 and TRBJ2-5; D might be TRBD2 (6 bases). Trimming took off 3 bases at V and 2 bases at J, with 22 bases between the two ends. Germline values: CDR1 MNHEY, CDR2 SMNVEV (reference sequence). The CDR3 totals 18 residues.

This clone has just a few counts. The CDR3 DNA reads as TGTGCCAGCAGTGCCCTAGCGGGGGCCACCACCGGGGAGCTGTTTTTT. It codes for CASSALAGATTGELFF. This chain links TRBV2 with TRBJ2-2, with 10 bases fitting TRBD2. V shed 4 bases and J 4 bases; nucleotides not matched to a gene: 6. Germline values: CDR1 SNHLY, CDR2 FYNNEI. CDR3 size: 16 residues.

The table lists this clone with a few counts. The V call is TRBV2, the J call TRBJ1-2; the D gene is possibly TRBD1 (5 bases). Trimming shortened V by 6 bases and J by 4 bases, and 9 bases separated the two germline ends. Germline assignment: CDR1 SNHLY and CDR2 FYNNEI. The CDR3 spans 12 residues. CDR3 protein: CASRDDSYGYTF. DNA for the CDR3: TGTGCCAGCAGGGATGACAGCTATGGCTACACCTTC.

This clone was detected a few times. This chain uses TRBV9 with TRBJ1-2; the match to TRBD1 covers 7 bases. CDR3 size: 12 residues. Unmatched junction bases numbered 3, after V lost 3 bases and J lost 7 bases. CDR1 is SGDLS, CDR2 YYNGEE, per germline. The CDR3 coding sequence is TGTGCCAGCAGCGCCCCAGGGGGTGGCTACACCTTC. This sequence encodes CASSAPGGGYTF.

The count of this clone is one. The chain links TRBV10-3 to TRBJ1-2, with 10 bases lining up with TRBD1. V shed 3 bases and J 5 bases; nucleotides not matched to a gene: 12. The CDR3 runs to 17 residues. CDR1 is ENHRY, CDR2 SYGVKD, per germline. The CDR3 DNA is TGTGCCATCAGTGATTTTCCCCCGGGACAGGGGCCGTATGGCTACACCTTC. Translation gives CAISDFPPGQGPYGYTF.

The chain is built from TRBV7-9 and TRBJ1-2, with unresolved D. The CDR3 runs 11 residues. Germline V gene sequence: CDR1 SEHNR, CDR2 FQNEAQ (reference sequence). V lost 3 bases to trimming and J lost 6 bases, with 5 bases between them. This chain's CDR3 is CASSFRDGYTF. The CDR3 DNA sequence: TGTGCCAGCAGCTTTCGTGATGGCTACACCTTC.

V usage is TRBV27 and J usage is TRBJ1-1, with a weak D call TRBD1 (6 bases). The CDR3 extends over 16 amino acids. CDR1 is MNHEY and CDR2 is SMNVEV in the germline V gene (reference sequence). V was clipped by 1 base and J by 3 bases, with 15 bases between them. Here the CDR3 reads CASSLLAGQSDTEAFF. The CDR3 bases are TGTGCCAGCAGTTTATTGGCCGGACAGAGTGACACTGAAGCTTTCTTT.

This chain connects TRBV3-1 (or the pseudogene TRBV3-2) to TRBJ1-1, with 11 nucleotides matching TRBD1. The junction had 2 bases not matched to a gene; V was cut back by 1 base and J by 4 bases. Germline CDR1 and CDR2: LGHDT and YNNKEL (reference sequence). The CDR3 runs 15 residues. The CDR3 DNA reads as TGTGCCAGCAGCCAAGGAGGGACAGGGGGCACTGAAGCTTTCTTT. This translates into CASSQGGTGGTEAFF.

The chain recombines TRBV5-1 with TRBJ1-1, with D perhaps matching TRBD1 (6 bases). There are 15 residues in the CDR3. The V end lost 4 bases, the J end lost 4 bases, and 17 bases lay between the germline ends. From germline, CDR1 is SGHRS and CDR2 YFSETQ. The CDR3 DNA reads TGCGCCAGCAGCATTAATACAGGGCTGGTCACTGAAGCTTTCTTT. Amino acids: CASSINTGLVTEAFF.

CDR3 region: CASSTGDRVSHYGYTF. Written as DNA, the CDR3 is TGTGCCAGTAGTACCGGGGACAGGGTTTCACACTATGGCTACACCTTC. V gene TRBV19 combines with J gene TRBJ1-2; 9 bases line up with TRBD1. Germline loops: CDR1 LNHDA, CDR2 SQIVND (reference sequence). V lost 4 bases and J lost 3; bases outside the gene matches: 9. The CDR3 has 16 amino acids.

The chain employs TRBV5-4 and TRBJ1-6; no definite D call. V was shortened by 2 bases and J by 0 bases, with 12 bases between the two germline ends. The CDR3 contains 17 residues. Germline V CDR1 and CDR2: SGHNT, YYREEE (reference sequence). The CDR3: CASSFQPGSSYNSPLHF. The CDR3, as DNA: TGTGCCAGCAGCTTTCAGCCAGGCAGCTCCTATAATTCACCCCTCCACTTT. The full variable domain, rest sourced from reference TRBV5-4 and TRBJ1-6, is ETGVTQSPTHLIKTRGQQVTLRCSSQSGHNTVSWYQQALGQGPQFIFQYYREEENGRGNFPPRFSGLQFPNYSSELNVNALELDDSALYLCASSFQPGSSYNSPLHFGNGTRLTVT.

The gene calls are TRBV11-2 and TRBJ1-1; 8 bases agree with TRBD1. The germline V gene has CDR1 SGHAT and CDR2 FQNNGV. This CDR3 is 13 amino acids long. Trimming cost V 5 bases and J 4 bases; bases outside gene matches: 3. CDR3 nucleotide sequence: TGTGCCAGCAGCGTCACAGGGGGCACTGAAGCTTTCTTT. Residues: CASSVTGGTEAFF.

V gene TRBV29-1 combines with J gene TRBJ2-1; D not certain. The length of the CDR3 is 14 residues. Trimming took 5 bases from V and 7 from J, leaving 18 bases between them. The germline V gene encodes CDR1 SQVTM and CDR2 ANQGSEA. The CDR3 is CSVPPSLEVNEQFF. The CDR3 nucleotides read TGCAGCGTTCCGCCTAGTTTAGAGGTAAATGAGCAGTTCTTC.

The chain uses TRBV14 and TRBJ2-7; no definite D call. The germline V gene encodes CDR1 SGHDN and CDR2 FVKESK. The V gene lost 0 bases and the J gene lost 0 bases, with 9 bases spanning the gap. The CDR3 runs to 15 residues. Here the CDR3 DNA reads TGTGCCAGCAGCCAAGAGTGGGCGCCCTCCTACGAGCAGTACTTC. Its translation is CASSQEWAPSYEQYF.

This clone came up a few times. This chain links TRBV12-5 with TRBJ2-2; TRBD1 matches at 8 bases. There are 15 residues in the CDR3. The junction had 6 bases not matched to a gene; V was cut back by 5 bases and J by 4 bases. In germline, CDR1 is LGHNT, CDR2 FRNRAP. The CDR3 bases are TGTGCTAGTGGTCCGCCGGACAGGGCCACCGGGGAGCTGTTTTTT. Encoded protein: CASGPPDRATGELFF.

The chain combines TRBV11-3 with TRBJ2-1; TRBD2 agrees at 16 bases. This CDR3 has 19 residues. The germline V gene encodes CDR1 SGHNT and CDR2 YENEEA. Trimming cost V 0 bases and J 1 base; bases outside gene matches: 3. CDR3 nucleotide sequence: TGTGCCAGCAGCTTAGACGGGACTAGCGGGAGGGAATCCTACAATGAGCAGTTCTTC. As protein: CASSLDGTSGRESYNEQFF. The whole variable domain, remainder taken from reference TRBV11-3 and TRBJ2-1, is EAGVVQSPRYKIIEKKQPVAFWCNPISGHNTLYWYLQNLGQGPELLIRYENEEAVDDSQLPKDRFSAERLKGVDSTLKIQPAELGDSAVYLCASSLDGTSGRESYNEQFFGPGTRLTVL.

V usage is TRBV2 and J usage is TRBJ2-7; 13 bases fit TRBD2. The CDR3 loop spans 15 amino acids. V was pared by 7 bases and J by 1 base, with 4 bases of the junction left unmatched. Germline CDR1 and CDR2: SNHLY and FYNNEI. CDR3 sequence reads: CASKPTSGRSYEQYF. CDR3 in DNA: TGTGCCAGCAAACCGACTAGCGGGAGGTCCTACGAGCAGTACTTC.